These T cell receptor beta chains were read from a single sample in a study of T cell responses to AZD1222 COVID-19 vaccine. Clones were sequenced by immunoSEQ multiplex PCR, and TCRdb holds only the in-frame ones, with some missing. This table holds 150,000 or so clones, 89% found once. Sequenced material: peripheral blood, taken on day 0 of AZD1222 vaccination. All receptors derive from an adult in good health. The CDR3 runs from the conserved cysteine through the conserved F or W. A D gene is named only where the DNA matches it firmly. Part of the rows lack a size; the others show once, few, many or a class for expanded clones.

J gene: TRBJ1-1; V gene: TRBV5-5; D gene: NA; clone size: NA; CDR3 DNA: TGTGCCAGCAGCTTGGCCGGCATCCCCGAAGCTTTCTTT; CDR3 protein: CASSLAGIPEAFF
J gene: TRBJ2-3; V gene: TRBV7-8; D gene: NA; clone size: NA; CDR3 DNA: TGTGCCAGCAGCTTAGCGCGAACGATAGATACGCAGTATTTT; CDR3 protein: CASSLARTIDTQYF
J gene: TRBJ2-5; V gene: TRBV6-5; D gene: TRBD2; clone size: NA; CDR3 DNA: TGTGCCAGCAGTTTGGGACTAGCATTTAAAGAGACCCAGTACTTC; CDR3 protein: CASSLGLAFKETQYF
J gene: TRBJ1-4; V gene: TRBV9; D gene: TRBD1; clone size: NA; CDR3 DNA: TGTGCCAGCAGCGCCGGAGGGACAGGGTCACGGGAAAAACTGTTTTTT; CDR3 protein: CASSAGGTGSREKLFF
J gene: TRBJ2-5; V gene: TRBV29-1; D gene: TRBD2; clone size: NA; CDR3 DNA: TGCAGCCTACGGATGGGACTAGCGGGTGGCGAGACCCAGTACTTC; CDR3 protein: CSLRMGLAGGETQYF
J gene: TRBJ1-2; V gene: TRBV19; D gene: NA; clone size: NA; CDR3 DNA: TGTGCCAGTAGGCAGGTCTTGACGAACTATGGCTACACCTTC; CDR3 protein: CASRQVLTNYGYTF
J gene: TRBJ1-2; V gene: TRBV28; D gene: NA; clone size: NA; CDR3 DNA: TGTGCCAGCAGTTGGGACACGAACTATGGCTACACCTTC; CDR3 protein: CASSWDTNYGYTF
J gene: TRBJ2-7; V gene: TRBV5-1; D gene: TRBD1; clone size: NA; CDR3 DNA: TGCGCCAGCAGCTTGGGTGGGACAGGGGAGTACGAGCAGTACTTC; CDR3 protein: CASSLGGTGEYEQYF
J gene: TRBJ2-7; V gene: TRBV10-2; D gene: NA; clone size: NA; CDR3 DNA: TGCGCCAGCATTACCACCCCTGACGGGGGCTACGAGCAGTACTTC; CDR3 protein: CASITTPDGGYEQYF
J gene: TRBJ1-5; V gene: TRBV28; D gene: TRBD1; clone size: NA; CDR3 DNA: TGTGCCAGCAGTGCGTTAAACAGGGGAAACGGTCAGCCCCAGCATTTT; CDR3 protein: CASSALNRGNGQPQHF
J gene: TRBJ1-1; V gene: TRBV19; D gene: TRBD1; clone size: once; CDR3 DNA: TGTGCCAGTAGTTGGGACAGGGCTAGGACTGAAGCTTTCTTT; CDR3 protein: CASSWDRARTEAFF
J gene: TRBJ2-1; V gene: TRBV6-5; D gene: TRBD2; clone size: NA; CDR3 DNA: TGTGCCAGCACAGCGGGAGGGTACAATGAGCAGTTCTTC; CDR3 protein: CASTAGGYNEQFF
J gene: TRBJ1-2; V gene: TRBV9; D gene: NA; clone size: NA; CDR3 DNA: TGTGCCAGCAGCGTAGCCGGGGGTTGGGGCTACACCTTC; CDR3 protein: CASSVAGGWGYTF
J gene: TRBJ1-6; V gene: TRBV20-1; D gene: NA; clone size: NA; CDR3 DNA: TGCAGTGCTAGTTGGTCAAGGCGGCAGTTGAATTCACCCCTCCACTTT; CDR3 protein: CSASWSRRQLNSPLHF
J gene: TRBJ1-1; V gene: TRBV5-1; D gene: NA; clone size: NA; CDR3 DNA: TGCGCCAGCAGCTTGCGAGGGGATGGGCGCGCTGAAGCTTTCTTT; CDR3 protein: CASSLRGDGRAEAFF
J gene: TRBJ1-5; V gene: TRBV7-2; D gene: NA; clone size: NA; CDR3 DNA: TGTGCCAGCAACTTCGAAGCAGGGGCGTCTCAGCCCCAGCATTTT; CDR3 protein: CASNFEAGASQPQHF
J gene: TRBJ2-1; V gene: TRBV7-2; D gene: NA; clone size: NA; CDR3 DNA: TGTGCCAGCAGCGGTAGGGGGGCGCGCGAGCAGTTCTTC; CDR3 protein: CASSGRGAREQFF
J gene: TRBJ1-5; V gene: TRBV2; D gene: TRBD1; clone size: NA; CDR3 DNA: TGTGCCAGCAGTGAAGAAGGGGGCGCGGGTCAGCCCCAGCATTTT; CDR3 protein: CASSEEGGAGQPQHF
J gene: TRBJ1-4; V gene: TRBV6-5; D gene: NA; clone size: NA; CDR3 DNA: TGTGCCAGCCGGGGCGCGACTAATGAAAAACTGTTTTTT; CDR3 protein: CASRGATNEKLFF
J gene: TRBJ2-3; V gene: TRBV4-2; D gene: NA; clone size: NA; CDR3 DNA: TGTGCCAGCAGCCGACGAGAAGGAGATACGCAGTATTTT; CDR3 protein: CASSRREGDTQYF
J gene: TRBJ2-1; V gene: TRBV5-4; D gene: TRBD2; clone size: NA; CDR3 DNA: TGTGCCAGCAGCTTGGTAGCGGGAGCTGAGCAGTTCTTC; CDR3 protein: CASSLVAGAEQFF
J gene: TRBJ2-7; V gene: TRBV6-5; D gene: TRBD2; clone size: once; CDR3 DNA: TGTGCCAGCAGTTACACGGGGGGCTACGAGCAGTACTTC; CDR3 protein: CASSYTGGYEQYF
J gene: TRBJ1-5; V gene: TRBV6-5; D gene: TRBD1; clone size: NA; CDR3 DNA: TGTGCCAGCAGGTTAGTCGGGACAGTCAATCAGCCCCAGCATTTT; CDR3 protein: CASRLVGTVNQPQHF
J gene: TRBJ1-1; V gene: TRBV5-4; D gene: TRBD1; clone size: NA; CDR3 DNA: TGTGCCAGCAGCTCTCCGGGACAGGCCCACCTTGAAGCTTTCTTT; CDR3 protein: CASSSPGQAHLEAFF
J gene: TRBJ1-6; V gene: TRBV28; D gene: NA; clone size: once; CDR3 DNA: TGTGCCAGCAGTTTCCGGGGGTGGTATAATTCACCCCTCCACTTT; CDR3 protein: CASSFRGWYNSPLHF
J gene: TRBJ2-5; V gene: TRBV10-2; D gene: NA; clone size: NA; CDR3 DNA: TGCGCCAGCAGTGGTTCGACAGTCCAAGAGACCCAGTACTTC; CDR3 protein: CASSGSTVQETQYF
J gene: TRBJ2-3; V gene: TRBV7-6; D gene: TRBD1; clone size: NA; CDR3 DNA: TGTGCCAGCAGCGCCCGGCGGACAGGATCCGCAGATACGCAGTATTTT; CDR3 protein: CASSARRTGSADTQYF
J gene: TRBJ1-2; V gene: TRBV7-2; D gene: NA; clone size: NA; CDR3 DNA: TGTGCCAGCCGTACCAGTAACTATGGCTACACCTTC; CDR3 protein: CASRTSNYGYTF
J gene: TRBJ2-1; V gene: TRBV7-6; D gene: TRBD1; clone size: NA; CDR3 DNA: TGTGCCAGCAGCTTGGGGAACAGGGGGTCCAATGAGCAGTTCTTC; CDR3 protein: CASSLGNRGSNEQFF
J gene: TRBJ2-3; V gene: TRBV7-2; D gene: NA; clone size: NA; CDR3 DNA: TGTGCCAGCAGCTGGCGATCGGCTGATACGCAGTATTTT; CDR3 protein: CASSWRSADTQYF
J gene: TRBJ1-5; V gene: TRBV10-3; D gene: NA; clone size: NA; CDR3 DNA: TGTGCCATCAGCCCCCAGTCTTATCAGCCCCAGCATTTT; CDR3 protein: CAISPQSYQPQHF
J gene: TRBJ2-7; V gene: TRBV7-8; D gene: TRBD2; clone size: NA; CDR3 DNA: TGTGCCAGCAGCGTCACTAGCGGGAGGGCCGGGTCCTACGAGCAGTACTTC; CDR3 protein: CASSVTSGRAGSYEQYF
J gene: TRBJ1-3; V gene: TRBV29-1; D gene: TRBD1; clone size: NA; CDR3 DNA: TGCAGCGTTTTGGACAGGGTAGGAAACACCATATATTTT; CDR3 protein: CSVLDRVGNTIYF
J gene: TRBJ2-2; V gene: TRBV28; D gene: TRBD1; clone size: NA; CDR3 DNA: TGTGCCAGCAGCAAGATCAGGGGGTTCGGCACCGGGGAGCTGTTTTTT; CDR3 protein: CASSKIRGFGTGELFF
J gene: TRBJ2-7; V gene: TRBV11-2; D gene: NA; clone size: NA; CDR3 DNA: TGTGCCAGCAGATCGCGCAGATCGGGGACAACCTCCTACGAGCAGTACTTC; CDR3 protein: CASRSRRSGTTSYEQYF
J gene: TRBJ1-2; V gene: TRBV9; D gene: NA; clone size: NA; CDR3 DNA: TGTGCCCGCCGCGTAGCTGGGGGGGGCTATGGCTACACCTTC; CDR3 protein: CARRVAGGGYGYTF
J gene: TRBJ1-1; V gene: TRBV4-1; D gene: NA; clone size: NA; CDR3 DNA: TGCGCCAGCAGCCTGGGCAGGGAGAACACTGAAGCTTTCTTT; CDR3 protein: CASSLGRENTEAFF
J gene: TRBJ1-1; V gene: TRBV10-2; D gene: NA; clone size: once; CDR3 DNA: TGCGCCAGCCGCGGCGGGGGAAGATTGAGCACTGAAGCTTTCTTT; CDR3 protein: CASRGGGRLSTEAFF
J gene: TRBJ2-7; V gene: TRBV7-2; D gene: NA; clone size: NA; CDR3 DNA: TGTGCCAGCAGCTTAGTTGCCAGGGCCCTGATATCTGGCGTTTACGAGCAGTACTTC; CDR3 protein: CASSLVARALISGVYEQYF
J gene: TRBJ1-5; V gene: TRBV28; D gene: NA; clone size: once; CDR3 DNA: TGTGCCAGCAGTTCCCCAGGGAAGGCGCAGCCCCAGCATTTT; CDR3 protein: CASSSPGKAQPQHF